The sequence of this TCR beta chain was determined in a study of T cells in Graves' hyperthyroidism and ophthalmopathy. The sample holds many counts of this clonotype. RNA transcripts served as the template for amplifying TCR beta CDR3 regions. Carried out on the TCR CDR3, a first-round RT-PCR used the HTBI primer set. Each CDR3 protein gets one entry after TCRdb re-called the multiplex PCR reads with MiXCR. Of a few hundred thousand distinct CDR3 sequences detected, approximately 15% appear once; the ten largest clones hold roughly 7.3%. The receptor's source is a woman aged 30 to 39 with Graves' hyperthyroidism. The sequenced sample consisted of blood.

The CDR3 nucleotides are TGTGCCAGCTCGTCGGGACTAGCGGGAGGGCGCGAGCAGTACTTC. Its translation: CASSSGLAGGREQYF. This chain connects TRBV18 to TRBJ2-7; 16 nucleotides line up with TRBD2. V lost 6 bases and J lost 6; bases outside the gene matches: 5. In germline, CDR1 is KGHSH, CDR2 LQKENI. CDR3 length equals 15 residues.